Each of the 12 T cell receptor beta chains below was sequenced from the same sample in a study of blood T cell repertoires in COVID-19 (dated by TCRdb to about 2020). Libraries came from the immunoSEQ multiplex PCR assay. This is the immuneACCESS table as TCRdb keeps it, with only in-frame sequences that have V and J called. A part of the clones is gone; compared with another copy, unresolved V genes explain less than half, and the rest is unexplained. This sample has 200,000 to 300,000 clones in its table, and around nine tenths of those were observed once. The top ten clones comprise over 7.5% of the sample. Sequencing was done on a sample of peripheral blood. The origin of the receptors is a man aged 35-49 years who had recovered from COVID-19.

The V call is TRBV5-8, the J call TRBJ2-1; D perhaps matches TRBD1 (5 bases). There are 14 residues in the CDR3. Trimming cost V 0 bases and J 13 bases, with 17 bases left between them. CDR1 SGHTS and CDR2 YDEGEE come from the germline V gene. The chain's CDR3 is CASSLGQGAFYQFF. The CDR3 nucleotides read TGTGCCAGCAGCTTGGGTCAGGGTGCCTTCTATCAGTTCTTC.

The chain combines TRBV9 with TRBJ1-6, with TRBD1 as a possible D gene (6 bases). The V and J ends lost 3 bases and 7 bases respectively, with 17 bases between them. There are 16 residues in the CDR3. Germline V gene data show CDR1 as SGDLS and CDR2 as YYNGEE. CDR3 DNA sequence: TGTGCCAGCAGCGCAAATGTACAGGGTAGGAATTCACCCCTCCACTTT. Protein sequence: CASSANVQGRNSPLHF.

The V call is TRBV12-3 or TRBV12-4, the J call TRBJ1-2; the D is unclear. This CDR3 is 11 amino acids long. V dropped 5 bases and J dropped 8 bases, with 9 bases sitting between them. CDR3 residues: CASSQAGGYTF. In DNA form, the CDR3 reads TGTGCCAGCAGTCAGGCTGGGGGCTACACCTTC.

V usage is TRBV6-5 and J usage is TRBJ2-1, with TRBD2 matching over 8 bases. The germline CDR1 and CDR2 sequences are MNHEY and SVGAGI. CDR3 size: 13 residues. Germline trimming cut 2 bases from V and 9 bases from J; bases unmatched to any gene: 3. The CDR3 DNA sequence: TGTGCCAGCAGTTACCGACGGGAGGGTGAGCAGTTCTTC. It is translated as CASSYRREGEQFF.

The V and J genes are TRBV9 and TRBJ2-7; 10 bases fit TRBD2. Looked up from germline, CDR1 is SGDLS and CDR2 is YYNGEE. This CDR3 spans 16 amino acids. After removal of 3 bases from V and 4 bases from J, the junction contained 10 bases not matched to a gene. The DNA for the CDR3 is TGTGCCAGCAGCGCAGCCGACTTAGCGGGGGGTTACGAGCAGTACTTC. Protein sequence: CASSAADLAGGYEQYF.

The chain carries TRBV6-4 and TRBJ1-6; 9 bases match TRBD1. The J segment lost 10 bases and the V segment lost 8 bases, leaving 21 bases of the junction unmatched. The V gene's germline CDR1 is MRHNA and CDR2 SNTAGT. The CDR3 runs 18 residues. CDR3 nucleotide sequence: TGTGCCAGCCCTTGGAGGAGGACGGGGACAGGGAGGGGATCACCCCTCCACTTT. This gives the protein CASPWRRTGTGRGSPLHF.

The V gene is TRBV11-3, the J gene TRBJ2-1; the match to TRBD2 covers 11 bases. Unmatched junction bases numbered 6, after V lost 0 bases and J lost 8 bases. The CDR3 length is 16 residues. Germline V CDR1 and CDR2: SGHNT, YENEEA. CDR3 loop: CASSLDSGRAWDEQFF. The DNA of the CDR3 is TGTGCCAGCAGCTTAGATAGCGGGAGGGCCTGGGATGAGCAGTTCTTC.

This sequence joins TRBV3-1 (or the pseudogene TRBV3-2) and TRBJ2-1, with D unresolved. Germline V gene sequence: CDR1 LGHDT, CDR2 YNNKEL (reference sequence). V gave up 1 base and J gave up 2 bases, with 9 bases separating them. The length of the CDR3 is 15 residues. The CDR3 region is CASSQGAGTYNEQFF. CDR3 bases: TGTGCCAGCAGCCAAGGGGCAGGAACCTACAATGAGCAGTTCTTC.

The chain employs TRBV5-1 and TRBJ2-7; TRBD1 might be the D (7 bases). Germline CDR1 SGHRS, CDR2 YFSETQ. The CDR3 sequence is 14 residues long. Between the trimmed V and J ends, which lost 0 bases and 7 bases, there was a span of 14 bases. In DNA, the CDR3 is TGCGCCAGCAGCTTGGTCGGAGGGGGCGGGGAGCAGTACTTC. Amino acid sequence: CASSLVGGGGEQYF.

This sequence joins TRBV5-1 and TRBJ1-3; no firm D call. Trimming stripped 1 base from V and 4 bases from J, with 12 bases between. The CDR3 runs to 15 residues. In germline, CDR1 is SGHRS, CDR2 YFSETQ. The CDR3 DNA is TGCGCCAGCAGCTTGACACAGAGTGGCGGAAACACCATATATTTT. Translation: CASSLTQSGGNTIYF.

J is TRBJ1-1 and V is TRBV7-2; 8 nucleotides agree with TRBD1. Unmatched junction bases numbered 9, after V lost 5 bases and J lost 4 bases. CDR3 length: 15 residues. The germline V gene encodes CDR1 SGHTA and CDR2 FQGNSA. In DNA, the CDR3 is TGTGCCAGCAGCGCGAGAGGACAGGGTACCACTGAAGCTTTCTTT. Residues: CASSARGQGTTEAFF.

The chain has TRBV4-2 and TRBJ2-7, with D possibly TRBD2 on 5 matching bases. The CDR3 is made up of 16 amino acids. The V end lost 0 bases, the J end lost 7 bases, and 19 bases lay between the germline ends. In germline, CDR1 is LGHNA, CDR2 YNFKEQ. CDR3 in amino acids: CASSQEGRTENGEQYF. The CDR3 DNA reads TGTGCCAGCAGCCAAGAAGGCAGGACTGAGAACGGGGAGCAGTACTTC.